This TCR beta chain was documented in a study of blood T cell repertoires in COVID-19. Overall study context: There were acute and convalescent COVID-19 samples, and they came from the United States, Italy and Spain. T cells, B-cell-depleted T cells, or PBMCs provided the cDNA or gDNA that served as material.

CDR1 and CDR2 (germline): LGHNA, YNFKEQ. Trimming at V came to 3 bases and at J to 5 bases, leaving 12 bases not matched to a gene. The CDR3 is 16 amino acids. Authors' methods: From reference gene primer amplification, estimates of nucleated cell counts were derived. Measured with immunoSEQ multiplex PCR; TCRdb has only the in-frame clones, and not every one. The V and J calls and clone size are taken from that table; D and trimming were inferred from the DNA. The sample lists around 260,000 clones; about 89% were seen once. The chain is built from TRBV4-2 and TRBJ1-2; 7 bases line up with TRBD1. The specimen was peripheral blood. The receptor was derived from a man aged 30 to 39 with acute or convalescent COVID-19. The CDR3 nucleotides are TGTGCCAGCAGCCAGTATGCCGGGACAGAGAGTTATGGCTACACCTTC. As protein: CASSQYAGTESYGYTF.